The 11 T cell receptor beta chains below all came from one sample that was sequenced in a study of graft-versus-host responses after intestinal transplantation. Clones were read by immunoSEQ multiplex PCR, and TCRdb kept only the in-frame ones, dropping some. This table holds about 110,000 clones, approximately 92% found once. Their recognized antigens are unknown. Source: unstimulated CD8+ T cells sorted from spleen or lymph node cells, taken before intestinal transplant. These receptor sequences come from a human donor who received an intestinal transplant.

V and J are TRBV25-1 and TRBJ2-7, with 8 nucleotides matching TRBD2. CDR1 and CDR2 (germline): MGHDK, SYGVNS. Losses at the gene ends were 7 bases for V and 1 base for J; bases not matched to a gene: 3. The CDR3 length is 13 residues. The CDR3 region is CASTPSGSYEQYF. CDR3 in DNA: TGTGCCAGCACCCCTAGCGGGTCCTACGAGCAGTACTTC.

The chain carries TRBV5-4 and TRBJ2-7, with D perhaps assigned TRBD1 or TRBD2 (5 bases each). Germline V gene lookup returns CDR1 SGHNT and CDR2 YYREEE (reference sequence). The CDR3 sequence is 12 residues long. The V gene lost 0 bases and the J gene lost 5 bases, with 6 bases spanning the gap. The CDR3 nucleotides are TGTGCCAGCAGCTTGGGAGGGGACGAGCAGTACTTC. Protein: CASSLGGDEQYF.

The chain carries TRBV5-4 and TRBJ1-2; perhaps TRBD1 as D (6 bases). Trimming stripped 3 bases from V and 7 bases from J, with 13 bases between. This CDR3 has 13 amino acids. Germline V gene lookup returns CDR1 SGHNT and CDR2 YYREEE (reference sequence). The CDR3 sequence: CASSSGGASGYTF. CDR3 sequence (DNA): TGTGCCAGCAGCTCGGGGGGGGCGAGTGGCTACACCTTC. The variable domain in full, with the rest retrieved from reference TRBV5-4 and TRBJ1-2, is ETGVTQSPTHLIKTRGQQVTLRCSSQSGHNTVSWYQQALGQGPQFIFQYYREEENGRGNFPPRFSGLQFPNYSSELNVNALELDDSALYLCASSSGGASGYTFGSGTRLTVV.

V and J are TRBV6-5 and TRBJ2-2; unclear D gene. CDR1 and CDR2 from the germline V gene are MNHEY and SVGAGI. This CDR3 contains 13 residues. V lost 5 bases to trimming and J lost 2 bases, with 6 bases between them. The CDR3 loop reads CASSHINTGELFF. The CDR3 DNA reads as TGTGCCAGCAGTCACATAAACACCGGGGAGCTGTTTTTT.

The table lists this clone with a few counts. The rearrangement links TRBV21-1 to TRBJ2-7. TRBV21-1 is recorded as a pseudogene. The CDR3 totals 13 residues. The CDR3 protein is CARVDTLSYEQYF. DNA of the CDR3: TGTGCCAGGGTTGATACGCTCTCCTACGAGCAGTACTTC.

V gene TRBV7-9 combines with J gene TRBJ2-1; D is uncertain. Trimming took off 6 bases at V and 14 bases at J, with 14 bases between the two ends. Germline CDR1 SEHNR, CDR2 FQNEAQ (reference sequence). This CDR3 spans 11 amino acids. This CDR3 reads CASSLGPKEFF. The CDR3 DNA reads as TGTGCCAGCAGTTTGGGCCCCAAAGAGTTCTTC.

This clone was observed a few times. The CDR3 nucleotides read TGTGCCAGCAGTTTATCGACAGGGCGCGGAAACACCATATATTTT. This gives the protein CASSLSTGRGNTIYF. The rearrangement joins TRBV27 to TRBJ1-3; the match to TRBD1 covers 7 bases. V dropped 0 bases and J dropped 4; count of bases not matched to a gene: 3. Germline V lookup: CDR1 MNHEY, CDR2 SMNVEV (reference sequence). This CDR3 spans 15 amino acids.

This sequence joins TRBV30 and TRBJ2-1, with TRBD2 matching 12 bases. This CDR3 contains 13 residues. Trimming at V came to 3 bases and at J to 7 bases, leaving 1 base not matched to a gene. CDR1 is GTSNPN and CDR2 is SVGIG in the germline V gene (reference sequence). The CDR3 nucleotides are TGTGCCTGGAGAGGACTAGCGGGGAATGAGCAGTTCTTC. It specifies CAWRGLAGNEQFF.

The chain combines TRBV19 with TRBJ2-1; 14 bases match TRBD2. Germline V gene data show CDR1 as LNHDA and CDR2 as SQIVND (reference sequence). The V and J ends lost 3 bases and 9 bases, in that order; junction bases with no gene match: 7. This CDR3 is built from 16 residues. The CDR3 region is CASSILGLAGVVEQFF. Written as DNA, the CDR3 is TGTGCCAGTAGTATCTTGGGACTAGCGGGAGTGGTTGAGCAGTTCTTC.

This chain links TRBV9 with TRBJ2-7; 10 bases are shared with TRBD2. With 1 base clipped from V and 5 bases from J, the junction kept 3 bases outside the gene matches. CDR3 length: 14 amino acids. Germline assignment: CDR1 SGDLS and CDR2 YYNGEE. The CDR3 DNA follows: TGTGCCAGCAGCGTAAAACTAGCGGGAAACGAGCAGTACTTC. As protein: CASSVKLAGNEQYF.

The chain is built from TRBV19 and TRBJ2-7; tentative D call: TRBD1 (6 bases). V gave up 2 bases and J gave up 4 bases, with 15 bases separating them. The CDR3 sequence is 15 residues long. Germline V gene lookup returns CDR1 LNHDA and CDR2 SQIVND (reference sequence). The CDR3 coding sequence is TGTGCCAGTAGTATAAAGGCAGGGGAGTGGTACGAGCAGTACTTC. Protein product: CASSIKAGEWYEQYF.